Listed here is a single TCR beta chain. Its antigen is unknown. No base qualities exist here, and no much larger clone lies one base off it. Via the germline V gene, CDR1 is MDHEN and CDR2 SYDVKM. Measured from the cysteine to the phenylalanine, the CDR3 is 16 residues long. CDR3 DNA is the only sequence kept; it has 48 bases, read in frame from the first base. V was cut back by 6 bases and J by 2 bases, leaving a gap of 17 bases between them. The CDR3 regions of human TCRbeta chains were analyzed by immunosequencing. On the authors' methods: Repertoire TCRs were checked for matches against a reference library of SARS-CoV-2-specific TCRs that had been generated using the MIRA antigen-specificity platform. Breadth was defined as the fraction of unique TCRs that were SARS-CoV-2-associated, and depth was defined as the fraction of total T cells that were SARS-CoV-2-associated. Using the MIRA data, each spike-specific TCR was assigned both to the spike region to which the TCR was reactive and to a CD4 or CD8 class. Log10-transformed breadth and depth values were compared by one-way ANOVA with Sidak's multiple comparisons tests. Sourced from immuneACCESS, this table was stored by TCRdb with only in-frame sequences that have V and J called. A share of the clones is absent; for the studies checked, an unresolved V gene accounts for under half, and the remainder has no known explanation. V, J and clone size are taken as reported in that table, and D and trimming were inferred from the DNA itself. The sample table contains 250,000 to 300,000 clones; only one count was recorded for about 94% of them. The ten biggest clones cover 0.5% to 0.65% of the sample.

The time point label, read with the paper, signifies: about 28 days (+/-7) after the second vaccine dose. AZD1222 recipients given second doses at about 4 weeks or at about 12 weeks were pooled, since spike-specific TCR depth and breadth were not found to differ between the two schedules. Vaccinee samples came from UK trials COV001 and COV002, including a single-blind randomized controlled phase 2/3 trial of AZD1222 (ChAdOx1 nCoV-19) in healthy adults. For TCRbeta chain sequencing, PBMC samples from trial participants were taken at day 0 and at day 28 after the second dose. This record comes from a study of T cell responses to AZD1222 COVID-19 vaccine (TCRdb year 2021). Study-wide context: TCR sequencing was performed for roughly 240 trial participants, of whom some 200 were given two doses of AZD1222 and approximately 25 were given two doses of MenACWY control vaccine. Enrollment into the trials was organized by age into subgroups of 18-55, 56-69 and 70-plus years, and those subgroups contained about 160, 30 and 59 TCR-sequenced participants, respectively.

What the work shows at the level of the full study, not this receptor alone: A significant rise in spike-specific TCR breadth and depth was observed after two AZD1222 doses relative to day 0 and relative to MenACWY recipients. Because no samples from the day 14 peak response were available, repertoires could be characterized only after the peak T cell response. Epitopes outside the regions mutated in the B.1.351 and B.1.1.7 variants were reportedly recognized by nearly half of the unique spike-specific TCRs. Only five to seven AZD1222 recipients were SARS-CoV-2 seropositive at baseline, limiting conclusions about previously exposed vaccinees. The 56-69-year group was small, and its depth increase did not reach significance, likely because of low power. The whole spike protein was spanned by vaccine-associated CD4 TCRs, and dominant responses were seen in regions 160-218 and 743-854. Participants were mostly white British, with more females than males. The authors suggested clonal diversity may have been underestimated.

Sample: peripheral blood, taken 28 days after the second AZD1222 dose. This TCR came from an adult who received the AZD1222 COVID-19 vaccine. The chain employs TRBV28 and TRBJ1-3; TRBD1 is a weak D gene call, 5 bases matching. The sequence in DNA is TGTGCCAGCAGAACGACAGTAGGAGACACTGGAAACACCATATATTTT. Its translation is CASRTTVGDTGNTIYF.